Presented here are 25 T cell receptor beta chains from one specimen sequenced in a study of control samples from healthy donors and cancer patients (TCRdb year 2020). Library preparation used the immunoSEQ multiplex PCR assay. Imported from immuneACCESS, the table was reduced by TCRdb to in-frame sequences with V and J called. These copies leave out some clones; in studies compared against another copy, an unresolved V gene accounts for under half, and the cause of the remainder is not known. Present in this sample are 150,000 to 200,000 clones, around 91% of which were seen just once. The top ten clones comprise about 1.6% of the sample. The sample taken for sequencing was blood. These receptor sequences come from a woman aged 30 to 39 in good health.

The gene calls are TRBV11-3 and TRBJ1-4; 8 bases line up with TRBD1. CDR3 length: 15 residues. Losses at the gene ends were 5 bases for V and 6 bases for J; bases not matched to a gene: 8. The V gene's germline CDR1 is SGHNT and CDR2 YENEEA. CDR3: CASSLTGQDYEKLFF. The CDR3 nucleotides are TGTGCCAGCAGCCTAACGGGACAGGATTATGAAAAACTGTTTTTT. The whole variable domain, filled in from reference TRBV11-3 and TRBJ1-4, reads EAGVVQSPRYKIIEKKQPVAFWCNPISGHNTLYWYLQNLGQGPELLIRYENEEAVDDSQLPKDRFSAERLKGVDSTLKIQPAELGDSAVYLCASSLTGQDYEKLFFGSGTQLSVL.

V usage is TRBV9 and J usage is TRBJ2-5, with TRBD2 matching over 8 bases. The CDR3 contains 14 residues. The junction had 7 bases not matched to a gene; V was cut back by 4 bases and J by 5 bases. Germline V gene data show CDR1 as SGDLS and CDR2 as YYNGEE. CDR3 nucleotide sequence: TGTGCCAGCAGCCCCACTAGCGGAGGGGAGACCCAGTACTTC. Protein sequence: CASSPTSGGETQYF.

This clone showed up just once. The chain is built from TRBV5-1 and TRBJ2-5; a possible D gene is TRBD2 (6 bases). Germline assignment: CDR1 SGHRS and CDR2 YFSETQ. V was trimmed by 2 bases and J by 4 bases, leaving 12 bases between them. This CDR3 has 14 residues. The CDR3 sequence is CASSFQLGGETQYF. CDR3 sequence (DNA): TGCGCCAGCAGCTTTCAACTGGGGGGAGAGACCCAGTACTTC.

This sequence joins TRBV19 and TRBJ2-1; no reliable D call. Germline CDR1 LNHDA, CDR2 SQIVND (reference sequence). Trimming shortened V by 2 bases and J by 8 bases, and 4 bases separated the two germline ends. The CDR3 covers 11 residues. This CDR3 is CASSIRHEQFF. Here the CDR3 DNA reads TGTGCCAGTAGTATACGCCATGAGCAGTTCTTC.

CDR3 coding DNA: TGTGCCAGCAGCTACCGGGACAGGGTCTACGAGCAGTACTTC. Translating gives CASSYRDRVYEQYF. This chain uses TRBV5-5 with TRBJ2-7, with 9 nucleotides matching TRBD1. The V gene's germline CDR1 is SGHKS and CDR2 YYEKEE (reference sequence). J was trimmed by 3 bases and V by 3 bases; bases with no gene match: 4. This CDR3 contains 14 residues.

The chain employs TRBV4-3 and TRBJ2-3; 8 bases match TRBD1. V gave up 0 bases and J gave up 7 bases; unmatched junction bases: 6. Germline V gene lookup returns CDR1 LGHNA and CDR2 YSLEER. CDR3 size: 15 residues. CDR3 protein: CASSQDRTGLYTQYF. CDR3 nucleotides: TGCGCCAGCAGCCAAGATCGGACAGGGTTATATACGCAGTATTTT.

The chain is built from TRBV11-3 and TRBJ1-5, with D unclear. Trimming removed 3 bases at V and 4 bases at J, with 7 bases between. There are 13 residues in the CDR3. Germline V lookup: CDR1 SGHNT, CDR2 YENEEA. The CDR3 DNA follows: TGTGCCAGCAGCTTGACACTAAATCAGCCCCAGCATTTT. Translating gives CASSLTLNQPQHF.

The V gene is TRBV6-5, the J gene TRBJ1-1; the match to TRBD1 covers 9 bases. Germline assignment: CDR1 MNHEY and CDR2 SVGAGI. V dropped 2 bases and J dropped 10; count of bases not matched to a gene: 2. The CDR3 loop spans 12 amino acids. CDR3 region: CASSYETGGAFF. CDR3 nucleotide sequence: TGTGCCAGCAGTTACGAGACAGGGGGAGCTTTCTTT.

This chain joins TRBV7-3 and TRBJ2-2, with a weak D call TRBD2 (6 bases). Looked up from germline, CDR1 is SGHTA and CDR2 is FQGTGA. CDR3 length equals 15 residues. The V gene lost 5 bases and the J gene lost 5 bases, with 15 bases spanning the gap. The CDR3 loop reads CASSPPRGGTGELFF. The CDR3 nucleotides read TGTGCCAGCAGCCCCCCGAGAGGAGGGACCGGGGAGCTGTTTTTT.

The CDR3 DNA reads TGTGCCAGCAGCCCGGGACAGGGAGGCTATGGCTACACCTTC. Amino acid sequence: CASSPGQGGYGYTF. This rearrangement joins TRBV6-6 to TRBJ1-2, with 9 bases matching TRBD1. The CDR3 is 14 amino acids. The germline V gene has CDR1 MNHNY and CDR2 SVGAGI (reference sequence). Trimming removed 6 bases from V and 4 bases from J; junction bases left unmatched: 6.

This clone was observed once. The genes are TRBV3-1 (or the pseudogene TRBV3-2) and TRBJ2-5, with D maybe TRBD1 (6 bases). The CDR3 loop spans 15 amino acids. Trimming stripped 4 bases from V and 3 bases from J, with 15 bases between. Germline values: CDR1 LGHDT, CDR2 YNNKEL (reference sequence). CDR3 loop: CASSPSGTPEETQYF. The CDR3 region has the DNA TGTGCCAGCAGCCCCTCCGGGACACCCGAAGAGACCCAGTACTTC.

This clone was recorded a few times. CDR3 coding DNA: TGTGCCAGCAGTTTCTCTGGAAACACCATATATTTT. This sequence encodes CASSFSGNTIYF. This chain uses TRBV12-3 or TRBV12-4 with TRBJ1-3; D gene ambiguous. Trimming shortened V by 3 bases and J by 0 bases, and 0 bases separated the two germline ends. The CDR3 runs to 12 residues.

The chain carries TRBV18 and TRBJ2-7; 9 bases line up with TRBD2. Losses at the gene ends were 3 bases for V and 2 bases for J; bases not matched to a gene: 2. CDR1 and CDR2 (germline): KGHSH, LQKENI. The CDR3 is 14 residues long. The CDR3 DNA reads TGTGCCAGCTCACCGTCTAGCGGGGCCTACGAGCAGTACTTC. Its translation is CASSPSSGAYEQYF.

This chain links TRBV6-5 with TRBJ1-6, with TRBD1 matching over 8 bases. The CDR3 is 13 residues long. The germline gives CDR1 MNHEY, CDR2 SVGAGI. V lost 6 bases to trimming and J lost 7 bases; unmatched junction nucleotides: 2. The CDR3 sequence is CASSRTGNSPLHF. DNA of the CDR3: TGTGCCAGCAGCCGGACAGGGAATTCACCCCTCCACTTT.

The genes are TRBV24-1 and TRBJ1-5; D gene ambiguous. CDR3 length: 14 amino acids. The germline V gene encodes CDR1 KGHDR and CDR2 SFDVKD. Deletions cut 7 bases from V and 3 bases from J, with 12 bases between. This CDR3 reads CATRGSGDNQPQHF. The CDR3 DNA reads TGTGCCACCAGGGGTTCCGGTGACAATCAGCCCCAGCATTTT.

V is TRBV11-2 and J is TRBJ1-1; D is possibly TRBD1 (6 bases). V gave up 0 bases and J gave up 4 bases, with 9 bases separating them. Germline V gene data show CDR1 as SGHAT and CDR2 as FQNNGV. CDR3 length: 14 amino acids. The CDR3 DNA is TGTGCCAGCAGCTTAGAAGGGGGGATCACTGAAGCTTTCTTT. This encodes CASSLEGGITEAFF.

The chain has TRBV5-4 and TRBJ2-7; D not certain. The CDR3 is 15 amino acids. V gave up 0 bases and J gave up 2 bases, with 12 bases separating them. The germline gives CDR1 SGHNT, CDR2 YYREEE (reference sequence). CDR3 nucleotide sequence: TGTGCCAGCAGCTTGGAAATTAGCTCAACCTACGAGCAGTACTTC. Its translation is CASSLEISSTYEQYF. The full variable domain, in which reference TRBV5-4 and TRBJ2-7 provide the parts outside the CDR3, is ETGVTQSPTHLIKTRGQQVTLRCSSQSGHNTVSWYQQALGQGPQFIFQYYREEENGRGNFPPRFSGLQFPNYSSELNVNALELDDSALYLCASSLEISSTYEQYFGPGTRLTVT.

This rearrangement joins TRBV2 to TRBJ1-5; D gene unclear. Trimming stripped 5 bases from V and 1 base from J, with 9 bases between. Per the germline V gene, CDR1 is SNHLY and CDR2 is FYNNEI. This CDR3 contains 14 residues. DNA for the CDR3: TGTGCCAGCAGTAGGTGGCAGAGCAATCAGCCCCAGCATTTT. It is translated as CASSRWQSNQPQHF.

The chain couples TRBV4-2 to TRBJ2-5; 7 bases are shared with TRBD1. From germline, CDR1 is LGHNA and CDR2 YNFKEQ. The CDR3 consists of 15 residues. V was clipped by 5 bases and J by 0 bases; unmatched bases: 6. Written as DNA, the CDR3 is TGTGCCAGCAGCTCGGGACAGATCTACCAAGAGACCCAGTACTTC. Amino acids: CASSSGQIYQETQYF.

The chain couples TRBV27 to TRBJ2-3; D unresolved. Trimming stripped 0 bases from V and 0 bases from J, with 7 bases between. This CDR3 is built from 15 residues. CDR1 and CDR2 (germline): MNHEY, SMNVEV (reference sequence). The CDR3 region is CASSLSAASTDTQYF. DNA for the CDR3: TGTGCCAGCAGTTTATCTGCGGCTAGCACAGATACGCAGTATTTT.

The V gene is TRBV11-1, the J gene TRBJ2-5; D ambiguous. This CDR3 region has 15 residues. Trimming stripped 3 bases from V and 1 base from J, with 12 bases between. CDR1 SGHAT and CDR2 FQDESV come from the germline V gene (reference sequence). The CDR3 sequence: CASSLSDGVQETQYF. Here the CDR3 DNA reads TGTGCCAGCAGCTTGTCGGATGGGGTCCAAGAGACCCAGTACTTC.

The count of this clone is one. CDR3 region: CASSEGQGYNSPLHF. CDR3 nucleotides: TGTGCCAGCAGTGAAGGACAGGGTTATAATTCACCCCTCCACTTT. The chain employs TRBV25-1 and TRBJ1-6, with 8 positions matching TRBD1. This CDR3 has 15 amino acids. V dropped 2 bases and J dropped 4; count of bases not matched to a gene: 1. Germline values: CDR1 MGHDK, CDR2 SYGVNS.

The V gene is TRBV15, the J gene TRBJ2-1, with 8 bases lining up with TRBD2. CDR3 length: 17 amino acids. V lost 0 bases to trimming and J lost 3 bases; unmatched junction nucleotides: 7. CDR1 and CDR2 from the germline V gene are LNHNV and YYDKDF (reference sequence). The DNA of the CDR3 is TGTGCCACCAGCAGAGATCTAGGAGCGGGGGTCTACAATGAGCAGTTCTTC. It specifies CATSRDLGAGVYNEQFF. The variable domain in full, with the rest retrieved from reference TRBV15 and TRBJ2-1, is DAMVIQNPRYQVTQFGKPVTLSCSQTLNHNVMYWYQQKSSQAPKLLFHYYDKDFNNEADTPDNFQSRRPNTSFCFLDIRSPGLGDTAMYLCATSRDLGAGVYNEQFFGPGTRLTVL.

This clone was observed a handful of times. The chain employs TRBV28 and TRBJ2-7; 15 nucleotides line up with TRBD2. Germline CDR1 reads MDHEN; CDR2 reads SYDVKM. V was clipped by 6 bases and J by 5 bases; unmatched bases: 5. This CDR3 has 15 residues. CDR3 protein: CASRPGTSGRNEQYF. For the CDR3, the DNA is TGTGCCAGCAGACCCGGGACTAGCGGGAGGAACGAGCAGTACTTC.

The chain is built from TRBV25-1 and TRBJ1-3, with D hard to call. Per germline, CDR1 MGHDK and CDR2 SYGVNS. The CDR3 loop spans 15 amino acids. V dropped 1 base and J dropped 3 bases, with 10 bases sitting between them. CDR3 amino acids: CASSESPTGGNTIYF. The CDR3 region has the DNA TGTGCCAGCAGTGAATCCCCGACTGGTGGAAACACCATATATTTT.